Sequencing of this T cell receptor (beta chain) was carried out in a study of shared clonotypes between healthy human individuals. For this clone: This is likely an artifact of a read error, given a far larger clone one base away.

The V segment lost 0 bases and the J segment 6 bases; nucleotides outside the gene matches: 11. The CDR3 contains 19 residues. Germline V CDR1 and CDR2: LGHNA, YNFKEQ. Ten immunoSEQ deep assay plates were used to sequence unsorted PBMC DNA. Sequenced by immunoSEQ multiplex PCR; TCRdb stores in-frame clones only, minus some. Among 450,000 to 500,000 clones listed, over 75% were seen once. The rearrangement uses TRBV4-2 and TRBJ2-2, with 12 bases aligning to TRBD2. The sample comprised PBMCs. The clonotype originates from a woman aged 40 to 55 in good health. Some clones in this sample may be carry-over from other donors' samples. The CDR3: CASSQDNLAGGEQAGELFF. Here the CDR3 DNA reads TGTGCCAGCAGCCAAGATAATCTAGCGGGAGGGGAACAAGCCGGGGAGCTGTTTTTT.